Presented here are 27 T cell receptor beta chains from one specimen sequenced in a study of control samples from healthy donors and cancer patients. Measured with immunoSEQ multiplex PCR; TCRdb has only the in-frame clones, and not every one. This sample has about 160,000 clones, with about 94% found just once. The sample consisted of PBMCs. All receptors come from a man between 60 and 75 years old with colorectal cancer.

The chain couples TRBV2 to TRBJ2-2; D is ambiguous. CDR1 SNHLY and CDR2 FYNNEI come from the germline V gene. This CDR3 spans 14 amino acids. With 5 bases removed from V and 2 bases from J, the gap between germline ends came to 9 bases. The chain's CDR3 is CASSHRQNTGELFF. The CDR3 region has the DNA TGTGCCAGCAGTCACCGACAAAACACCGGGGAGCTGTTTTTT.

The CDR3 DNA reads TGTGCCACCAGCAGAACTTCAGAGGGACCTGAAGCTTTCTTT. This sequence encodes CATSRTSEGPEAFF. The V call is TRBV15, the J call TRBJ1-1, with D perhaps TRBD1 (5 bases). V gave up 2 bases and J gave up 6 bases, with 13 bases separating them. The length of the CDR3 is 14 residues. Looked up from germline, CDR1 is LNHNV and CDR2 is YYDKDF (reference sequence).

This chain links TRBV24-1 with TRBJ2-5, with D perhaps matching TRBD2 (5 bases). This CDR3 has 16 amino acids. Germline CDR1 KGHDR, CDR2 SFDVKD. With 7 bases removed from V and 0 bases from J, the gap between germline ends came to 17 bases. The CDR3 is CATSRWRSIYQETQYF. The DNA for the CDR3 is TGTGCCACCAGCAGGTGGAGGTCAATTTACCAAGAGACCCAGTACTTC.

The chain employs TRBV19 and TRBJ1-6; D perhaps matches TRBD1 (6 bases). The V end lost 11 bases, the J end lost 1 base, and 18 bases lay between the germline ends. CDR3 length equals 16 residues. Germline loops: CDR1 LNHDA, CDR2 SQIVND (reference sequence). The CDR3 here is CASREQGLSYNSPLHF. As DNA, the CDR3 is TGTGCCTCCCGGGAACAGGGTCTTTCCTATAATTCACCCCTCCACTTT.

This sequence joins TRBV5-1 and TRBJ2-5; D remains unclear. V was pared by 2 bases and J by 0 bases, with 8 bases between. This CDR3 is built from 14 residues. CDR1 is SGHRS, CDR2 YFSETQ, per germline. As DNA, the CDR3 is TGCGCCAGCAGCTTTAGCCAGGACCAAGAGACCCAGTACTTC. Its translation is CASSFSQDQETQYF.

The chain has TRBV5-1 and TRBJ1-4; D might be TRBD1 (6 bases). Deletions cut 0 bases from V and 7 bases from J, with 13 bases between. The CDR3 is 15 amino acids. Germline V gives CDR1 SGHRS, CDR2 YFSETQ. The CDR3 DNA reads TGCGCCAGCAGCTTGGTGGAGGGGGACGGTGAAAAACTGTTTTTT. As protein: CASSLVEGDGEKLFF.

In this sample, this clone turned up once. The genes are TRBV24-1 and TRBJ1-5; TRBD1 is a possible D gene (6 bases). CDR1 and CDR2 (germline): KGHDR, SFDVKD. V was clipped by 6 bases and J by 5 bases, with 10 bases between them. This CDR3 is built from 13 residues. The CDR3 nucleotides read TGTGCCACCAGTTCGGGACAACATCAGCCCCAGCATTTT. Residues: CATSSGQHQPQHF.

The CDR3 loop reads CASSGQTGTGRDTIYF. The CDR3 DNA reads as TGTGCCAGCAGCGGACAAACCGGGACAGGCCGCGACACCATATATTTT. The chain couples TRBV7-9 to TRBJ1-3, with TRBD1 matching over 8 bases. Germline V gives CDR1 SEHNR, CDR2 FQNEAQ (reference sequence). CDR3 length: 16 residues. V trimming: 5 bases; J trimming: 8 bases; junction bases outside the gene matches: 14.

The rearrangement links TRBV18 to TRBJ2-5; 7 bases fit TRBD2. Germline lookup yields CDR1 KGHSH and CDR2 LQKENI. This CDR3 is 16 amino acids long. V gave up 3 bases and J gave up 7 bases; unmatched junction bases: 14. For the CDR3, the DNA is TGTGCCAGCTCACCCCGTACTAGCGCCGATGGCGGGACCCAGTACTTC. This translates into CASSPRTSADGGTQYF.

Worth noting for this clone: The sample carries other DNA sequences with the same CDR3. This chain joins TRBV19 and TRBJ1-1; D unclear. Germline CDR1 is LNHDA and CDR2 is SQIVND (reference sequence). This CDR3 is 12 amino acids long. Trimming cost V 3 bases and J 4 bases, with 6 bases left between them. Here the CDR3 DNA reads TGTGCCAGTAGTATCCTGGGCACTGAAGCTTTCTTT. This codes for CASSILGTEAFF.

The gene calls are TRBV5-1 and TRBJ1-1, with a weak D call TRBD1 (6 bases). V lost 2 bases, J lost 1 base, and 12 bases lay in between. Per the germline V gene, CDR1 is SGHRS and CDR2 is YFSETQ. The CDR3 covers 15 residues. In nucleotides, the CDR3 is TGCGCCAGCAGCTTAGTTCAACAGGGGAACACTGAAGCTTTCTTT. Its translation is CASSLVQQGNTEAFF.

The V and J genes are TRBV5-1 and TRBJ1-6; D ambiguous. This CDR3 region has 15 residues. V lost 9 bases and J lost 7, with 20 bases in between. Germline V lookup: CDR1 SGHRS, CDR2 YFSETQ. The CDR3 DNA follows: TGCGCCATTGTAGCTGGCGGTTTTGAGAATTCACCCCTCCACTTT. It is translated as CAIVAGGFENSPLHF.

The rearrangement joins TRBV6-6 to TRBJ1-1; no firm D call. The CDR3 has 15 residues. The V end lost 2 bases, the J end lost 1 base, and 11 bases lay between the germline ends. The V gene's germline CDR1 is MNHNY and CDR2 SVGAGI (reference sequence). CDR3 in DNA: TGTGCCAGCAGTTACGGGCGGAGGCGGAACACTGAAGCTTTCTTT. Translation gives CASSYGRRRNTEAFF.

This chain uses TRBV19 with TRBJ1-1; a possible D gene is TRBD1 (6 bases). The CDR3 runs to 14 residues. Trimming shortened V by 5 bases and J by 0 bases, and 10 bases separated the two germline ends. CDR1 LNHDA and CDR2 SQIVND come from the germline V gene (reference sequence). The CDR3 loop reads CASSPGTMNTEAFF. DNA for the CDR3: TGTGCCAGTAGTCCTGGGACAATGAACACTGAAGCTTTCTTT.

The rearrangement links TRBV6-5 to TRBJ2-3; 7 bases are a match to TRBD1. There are 15 residues in the CDR3. V was clipped by 0 bases and J by 3 bases; unmatched bases: 3. The germline gives CDR1 MNHEY, CDR2 SVGAGI. As DNA, the CDR3 is TGTGCCAGCAGTTACTCGGTACAGGGGACAGATACGCAGTATTTT. Protein: CASSYSVQGTDTQYF.

V usage is TRBV5-8 and J usage is TRBJ2-7, with D hard to call. Looked up from germline, CDR1 is SGHTS and CDR2 is YDEGEE. Trimming stripped 0 bases from V and 2 bases from J, with 3 bases between. This CDR3 comprises 12 residues. CDR3 in DNA: TGTGCCAGCAGCTTGGTCCCCTACGAGCAGTACTTC. Translated, it gives CASSLVPYEQYF.

This clone was observed a single time. V gene TRBV24-1 combines with J gene TRBJ2-2, with 9 bases lining up with TRBD1. Germline values: CDR1 KGHDR, CDR2 SFDVKD. The CDR3 runs 16 residues. Losses at the gene ends were 6 bases for V and 5 bases for J; bases not matched to a gene: 9. This CDR3 reads CATSPEGTGKTGELFF. The CDR3, as DNA: TGTGCCACCAGTCCTGAGGGGACAGGGAAAACCGGGGAGCTGTTTTTT.

This sequence joins TRBV9 and TRBJ2-5; 10 nucleotides align to TRBD1. Germline CDR1 SGDLS, CDR2 YYNGEE. This CDR3 comprises 15 residues. The junction had 5 bases not matched to a gene; V was cut back by 4 bases and J by 2 bases. This CDR3 reads CASSPRTGGQETQYF. The CDR3 coding sequence is TGTGCCAGCAGCCCCCGGACAGGGGGACAAGAGACCCAGTACTTC.

V is TRBV7-6 and J is TRBJ2-2; a possible D gene is TRBD1 (5 bases). Germline V gene sequence: CDR1 SGHVS, CDR2 FNYEAQ. The CDR3 totals 14 residues. V was cut by 4 bases and J by 1 base, with 7 bases left in between. CDR3 loop: CASSSTVNTGELFF. DNA for the CDR3: TGTGCCAGCAGCTCGACAGTGAACACCGGGGAGCTGTTTTTT.

The chain has TRBV9 and TRBJ2-1; possibly TRBD2 for D (7 bases). There are 15 residues in the CDR3. Germline V gene lookup returns CDR1 SGDLS and CDR2 YYNGEE. V shed 2 bases and J shed 3 bases, with 12 bases lying between them. CDR3 sequence (DNA): TGTGCCAGCAGCGTCGAGGGGGGGAACTACAATGAGCAGTTCTTC. It codes for CASSVEGGNYNEQFF.

This rearrangement joins TRBV7-2 to TRBJ1-1, with 10 positions matching TRBD1. The CDR3 consists of 15 residues. Trimming removed 2 bases from V and 1 base from J; junction bases left unmatched: 1. Per the germline V gene, CDR1 is SGHTA and CDR2 is FQGNSA. The CDR3 bases are TGTGCCAGCAGCTTACGGACAGGGGGGAACACTGAAGCTTTCTTT. This sequence encodes CASSLRTGGNTEAFF.

The V gene is TRBV5-1, the J gene TRBJ2-3; perhaps D is TRBD1 or TRBD2 (5 bases each). The V and J ends lost 1 base and 4 bases respectively, with 16 bases between them. Looked up from germline, CDR1 is SGHRS and CDR2 is YFSETQ. The CDR3 length is 16 residues. This CDR3 is CASSLFGGMSADTQYF. The CDR3 region has the DNA TGCGCCAGCAGCTTGTTTGGGGGAATGTCGGCAGATACGCAGTATTTT.

This clone occurred once. For the CDR3, the DNA is TGTGCCAGCAGTTCCGGGACGGAGTCCTACGAGCAGTACTTC. Translating it yields CASSSGTESYEQYF. The V and J genes are TRBV27 and TRBJ2-7; D is possibly TRBD1 or TRBD2 (5 bases each). The V gene lost 4 bases and the J gene lost 1 base, with 11 bases spanning the gap. CDR1 is MNHEY and CDR2 is SMNVEV in the germline V gene (reference sequence). The CDR3 loop spans 14 amino acids.

This chain links TRBV4-1 with TRBJ1-5, with 11 nucleotides matching TRBD1. CDR3 size: 16 residues. Germline CDR1 and CDR2: MGHRA and YSYEKL. Trimming cost V 0 bases and J 6 bases; bases outside gene matches: 4. The CDR3 region is CASSQDSGQGVQPQHF. The CDR3 region has the DNA TGCGCCAGCAGCCAAGATTCGGGACAGGGGGTTCAGCCCCAGCATTTT.

The chain uses TRBV3-1 (or the pseudogene TRBV3-2) and TRBJ1-5; D might be TRBD1 (5 bases). V lost 1 base and J 7 bases, leaving 14 bases between the germline ends. The CDR3 length is 15 residues. Germline CDR1 LGHDT, CDR2 YNNKEL (reference sequence). The DNA of the CDR3 is TGTGCCAGCAGCCAAGCTCCAGGGAGGGAACAGCCCCAGCATTTT. Protein sequence: CASSQAPGREQPQHF.

The genes are TRBV6-6 and TRBJ1-4; 10 bases agree with TRBD1. V gave up 6 bases and J gave up 8 bases; unmatched junction bases: 12. CDR1 and CDR2 (germline): MNHNY, SVGAGI (reference sequence). The CDR3 runs to 16 residues. CDR3 protein: CASRPTGGAPEEKLFF. CDR3 DNA sequence: TGTGCCAGCAGACCGACAGGGGGCGCCCCGGAAGAAAAACTGTTTTTT.

This clone was detected once. The CDR3 DNA reads TGTGCCAGCGACAGTCCGAACACCGGGGAGCTGTTTTTT. Protein product: CASDSPNTGELFF. The rearrangement links TRBV6-6 to TRBJ2-2, with D tentatively TRBD1 (5 bases). Germline V lookup: CDR1 MNHNY, CDR2 SVGAGI (reference sequence). V lost 8 bases and J lost 0, with 7 bases in between. The CDR3 spans 13 residues.